The 23 T cell receptor beta chains presented below share a single source sample, sequenced in a study of T cell clonotyping in hematopoietic cell transplantation. TCRdb's table, derived via immunoSEQ multiplex PCR, lists solely in-frame clones and lacks some. The sample has tens of thousands of clones, more than 75% seen once. Specified time point: recipient sample about 28 days before transplant, after cytoreduction. The sequencing used peripheral blood mononuclear cells, collected before stem cell transplant. These receptors were collected from a man between 60 and 75 years old with biphenotypic leukemia. Some clones in this sample may be carry-over from other donors' samples.

The gene calls are TRBV7-2 and TRBJ2-3, with D unresolved. Germline loops: CDR1 SGHTA, CDR2 FQGNSA. This CDR3 contains 13 residues. Trimming stripped 4 bases from V and 2 bases from J, with 7 bases between. The CDR3 loop reads CASSSRDTDTQYF. The DNA of the CDR3 is TGTGCCAGCAGCTCACGAGACACAGATACGCAGTATTTT. The whole variable domain, filled in from reference TRBV7-2 and TRBJ2-3, reads GAGVSQSPSNKVTEKGKDVELRCDPISGHTALYWYRQSLGQGLEFLIYFQGNSAPDKSGLPSDRFSAERTGGSVSTLTIQRTQQEDSAVYLCASSSRDTDTQYFGPGTRLTVL.

The chain is built from TRBV28 and TRBJ2-6, with D perhaps TRBD2 (6 bases). Germline V gene lookup returns CDR1 MDHEN and CDR2 SYDVKM. CDR3 length equals 16 residues. Trimming left V 3 bases short and J 3 bases short, with 12 bases between. The CDR3 DNA sequence: TGTGCCAGCAGTTTGGACTTCGGGGGTGGGGCCAACGTCCTGACTTTC. Its protein product is CASSLDFGGGANVLTF.

V gene TRBV29-1 combines with J gene TRBJ1-1; D not certain. CDR3 length: 13 residues. The V gene's germline CDR1 is SQVTM and CDR2 ANQGSEA. The ends were cut back, 4 bases at V and 0 bases at J, with 9 bases in the middle. CDR3 loop: CSVARALNTEAFF. In nucleotides, the CDR3 is TGCAGCGTTGCGAGAGCCCTGAACACTGAAGCTTTCTTT. Supplemented by reference TRBV29-1 and TRBJ1-1, the full variable domain reads SAVISQKPSRDICQRGTSLTIQCQVDSQVTMMFWYRQQPGQSLTLIATANQGSEATYESGFVIDKFPISRPNLTFSTLTVSNMSPEDSSIYLCSVARALNTEAFFGQGTRLTVV.

A single count supports this clone. This chain joins TRBV7-8 and TRBJ1-1; the match to TRBD1 covers 7 bases. This CDR3 has 16 residues. The germline CDR1 and CDR2 sequences are SGHVS and FQNEAQ. Trimming cost V 5 bases and J 11 bases; bases outside gene matches: 20. The CDR3: CASSPQGEEGAARAFF. The DNA of the CDR3 is TGTGCCAGCAGCCCCCAAGGTGAGGAGGGGGCGGCTAGGGCTTTCTTT.

The rearrangement joins TRBV29-1 to TRBJ2-7, with 8 bases identical to TRBD1. CDR3 length: 15 residues. Germline CDR1 is SQVTM and CDR2 is ANQGSEA. Unmatched junction bases numbered 10, after V lost 3 bases and J lost 3 bases. The CDR3 bases are TGCAGCGTTGACGTAGCTACAGGGGGAATCTACGAGCAGTACTTC. Protein product: CSVDVATGGIYEQYF.

The rearrangement uses TRBV4-3 and TRBJ2-7; D assignment may be TRBD1 or TRBD2 (5 bases each). Germline loops: CDR1 LGHNA, CDR2 YSLEER. This CDR3 comprises 14 residues. Trimming took off 4 bases at V and 2 bases at J, with 12 bases between the two ends. The CDR3 reads CASSPRDHAYEQYF. Written as DNA, the CDR3 is TGCGCCAGCAGCCCCCGGGACCATGCCTACGAGCAGTACTTC.

This clone was seen only a few times. The chain recombines TRBV30 with TRBJ2-1; 12 nucleotides line up with TRBD2. The CDR3 is 15 amino acids. V shed 0 bases, J shed 7 bases, and the junction held 4 bases outside the gene matches. The germline V gene encodes CDR1 GTSNPN and CDR2 SVGIG (reference sequence). CDR3 sequence: CAWSVTTSGRNEQFF. In DNA, the CDR3 is TGTGCCTGGAGTGTCACGACTAGCGGGAGAAATGAGCAGTTCTTC.

The chain couples TRBV30 to TRBJ2-4; D possibly matches TRBD1 or TRBD2 (5 bases each). CDR3 length: 15 residues. Germline V CDR1 and CDR2: GTSNPN, SVGIG (reference sequence). V lost 0 bases and J lost 0, with 9 bases in between. The CDR3 DNA is TGTGCCTGGAGTGTGGGGGAATCAGCCAAAAACATTCAGTACTTC. It encodes CAWSVGESAKNIQYF.

The CDR3 DNA follows: TGTGCCAGCAGTGACCTCAATGGAGCGGGGATGAACACCTTC. It codes for CASSDLNGAGMNTF. This rearrangement joins TRBV6-1 to TRBJ1-2, with D unclear. CDR3 length: 14 amino acids. V dropped 3 bases and J dropped 12 bases, with 20 bases sitting between them. In germline, CDR1 is MNHNS, CDR2 SASEGT.

This sequence joins TRBV10-3 and TRBJ1-1; 7 bases are shared with TRBD1. CDR1 is ENHRY, CDR2 SYGVKD, per germline. The V gene end was trimmed by 10 bases and the J gene end by 3 bases; junction bases not matched to a gene: 11. The CDR3 contains 14 residues. DNA for the CDR3: TGTGCCACACGACAGGGTAGATTAGACACTGAAGCTTTCTTT. Translation gives CATRQGRLDTEAFF.

This clone was observed a single time. The V gene is TRBV6-5, the J gene TRBJ2-4; D gene ambiguous. The CDR3 is made up of 14 amino acids. CDR1 MNHEY and CDR2 SVGAGI come from the germline V gene. V shed 2 bases and J shed 3 bases, with 8 bases lying between them. CDR3 sequence reads: CASSYASSKNIQYF. As DNA, the CDR3 is TGTGCCAGCAGTTACGCTTCTAGCAAAAACATTCAGTACTTC.

V and J are TRBV4-3 and TRBJ2-7; 8 nucleotides match TRBD1. Germline CDR1 and CDR2: LGHNA and YSLEER. The J segment lost 5 bases and the V segment lost 0 bases, leaving 9 bases of the junction unmatched. This CDR3 spans 16 amino acids. The CDR3 region has the DNA TGCGCCAGCAGCCAAGACGTGCCAGGGGGCTCGAACGAGCAGTACTTC. This encodes CASSQDVPGGSNEQYF.

This clone appeared once. J is TRBJ2-5 and V is TRBV7-8; D may be TRBD1 (5 bases). From germline, CDR1 is SGHVS and CDR2 FQNEAQ. This CDR3 has 15 amino acids. The V end lost 0 bases, the J end lost 5 bases, and 13 bases lay between the germline ends. CDR3 protein: CASSLASEGVETQYF. CDR3 coding DNA: TGTGCCAGCAGCTTAGCGTCCGAAGGGGTGGAGACCCAGTACTTC.

This chain uses TRBV5-1 with TRBJ2-7, with no clear D. V was shortened by 7 bases and J by 8 bases, with 19 bases between the two germline ends. This CDR3 comprises 13 residues. Looked up from germline, CDR1 is SGHRS and CDR2 is YFSETQ. CDR3 residues: CASRIQESSKQYF. The CDR3 DNA is TGCGCCAGCCGTATTCAGGAAAGCTCCAAGCAGTACTTC.

This clone was detected a few times. The rearrangement uses TRBV5-1 and TRBJ2-7, with D perhaps TRBD2 (6 bases). V shed 0 bases and J shed 4 bases, with 11 bases lying between them. This CDR3 comprises 14 residues. Germline-derived CDR1 and CDR2 are SGHRS and YFSETQ. The CDR3 DNA reads as TGCGCCAGCAGCTTGGCCGGGAGTCGTTACGAGCAGTACTTC. Translation: CASSLAGSRYEQYF. The full variable domain, in which reference TRBV5-1 and TRBJ2-7 provide the parts outside the CDR3, is KAGVTQTPRYLIKTRGQQVTLSCSPISGHRSVSWYQQTPGQGLQFLFEYFSETQRNKGNFPGRFSGRQFSNSRSEMNVSTLELGDSALYLCASSLAGSRYEQYFGPGTRLTVT.

The gene calls are TRBV30 and TRBJ1-1, with TRBD1 as a possible D gene (5 bases). The V gene's germline CDR1 is GTSNPN and CDR2 SVGIG (reference sequence). The CDR3 totals 13 residues. The V end lost 0 bases, the J end lost 1 base, and 6 bases lay between the germline ends. The CDR3, as DNA: TGTGCCTGGAGTGTTGGGGGGAACACTGAAGCTTTCTTT. Translating it yields CAWSVGGNTEAFF. The complete variable domain, with remaining parts taken from reference TRBV30 and TRBJ1-1, reads SQTIHQWPATLVQPVGSPLSLECTVEGTSNPNLYWYRQAAGRGLQLLFYSVGIGQISSEVPQNLSASRPQDRQFILSSKKLLLSDSGFYLCAWSVGGNTEAFFGQGTRLTVV.

The chain carries TRBV2 and TRBJ1-1, with D possibly TRBD1 on 5 matching bases. CDR3 length: 14 residues. Germline V gene sequence: CDR1 SNHLY, CDR2 FYNNEI. Trimming stripped 4 bases from V and 5 bases from J, with 14 bases between. CDR3 coding DNA: TGTGCCAGCAGTGCAGAGGGGAGCGGGACTGAAGCTTTCTTT. Residues: CASSAEGSGTEAFF.

V gene TRBV7-9 combines with J gene TRBJ1-4, with unresolved D. This CDR3 has 15 amino acids. CDR1 and CDR2 (germline): SEHNR, FQNEAQ (reference sequence). V was trimmed by 0 bases and J by 8 bases, leaving 13 bases between them. CDR3 sequence: CASSLARSEGEKLFF. The CDR3 DNA is TGTGCCAGCAGCTTAGCTCGATCCGAGGGCGAAAAACTGTTTTTT.

In DNA, the CDR3 is TGTGCCAGCAGCCTTATCCCGGGCTCGAGCACTGAAGCTTTCTTT. Translated: CASSLIPGSSTEAFF. The chain couples TRBV6-5 to TRBJ1-1; no reliable D call. Germline assignment: CDR1 MNHEY and CDR2 SVGAGI. Trimming shortened V by 6 bases and J by 4 bases, and 18 bases separated the two germline ends. The CDR3 has 15 residues.

The rearrangement uses TRBV28 and TRBJ2-6; the D gene is possibly TRBD1 (6 bases). The CDR3 sequence is 21 residues long. The germline V and J ends were trimmed by 3 bases and 0 bases, with 24 bases remaining between them. CDR1 is MDHEN, CDR2 SYDVKM, per germline. DNA of the CDR3: TGTGCCAGCAGTTTCGTCTACAGTTGGCAGGGGCGCGCCTCTGGGGCCAACGTCCTGACTTTC. The encoded protein is CASSFVYSWQGRASGANVLTF.

The chain carries TRBV27 and TRBJ2-6; tentatively, D is TRBD1 (6 bases). CDR3 length: 17 amino acids. CDR1 and CDR2 (germline): MNHEY, SMNVEV (reference sequence). V lost 9 bases to trimming and J lost 0 bases, with 18 bases between them. This CDR3 reads CASRAEGHPSGANVLTF. Written as DNA, the CDR3 is TGTGCCAGTCGAGCCGAGGGACACCCCTCTGGGGCCAACGTCCTGACTTTC.

The chain recombines TRBV11-2 with TRBJ2-6, with D maybe TRBD1 (5 bases). The V gene lost 0 bases and the J gene lost 4 bases, with 10 bases spanning the gap. Looked up from germline, CDR1 is SGHAT and CDR2 is FQNNGV. This CDR3 has 16 amino acids. For the CDR3, the DNA is TGTGCCAGCAGCTTAGAAGGGGCTGGAGGGGCCAACGTCCTGACTTTC. Translation: CASSLEGAGGANVLTF.

This clone is labeled as medium-sized. This rearrangement joins TRBV5-1 to TRBJ2-7; D is ambiguous. The CDR3 is made up of 12 amino acids. Trimming pared 0 bases from V and 7 bases from J, leaving 8 bases between. Germline V lookup: CDR1 SGHRS, CDR2 YFSETQ. The CDR3 nucleotides read TGCGCCAGCAGCTTGGCCGCCCGGGAGCAGTACTTC. Translation: CASSLAAREQYF.